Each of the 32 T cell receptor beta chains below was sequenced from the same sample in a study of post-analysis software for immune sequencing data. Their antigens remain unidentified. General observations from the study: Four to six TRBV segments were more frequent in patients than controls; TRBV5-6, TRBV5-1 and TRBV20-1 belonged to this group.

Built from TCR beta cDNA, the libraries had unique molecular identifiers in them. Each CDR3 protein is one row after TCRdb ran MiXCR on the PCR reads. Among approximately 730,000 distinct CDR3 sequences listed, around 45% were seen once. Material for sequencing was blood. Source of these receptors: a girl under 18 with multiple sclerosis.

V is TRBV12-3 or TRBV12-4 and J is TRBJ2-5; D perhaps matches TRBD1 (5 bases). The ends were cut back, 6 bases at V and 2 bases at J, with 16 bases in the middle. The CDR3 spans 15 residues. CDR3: CASSQNSDKQETQYF. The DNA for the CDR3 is TGTGCCAGCAGCCAAAACTCGGACAAACAAGAGACCCAGTACTTC.

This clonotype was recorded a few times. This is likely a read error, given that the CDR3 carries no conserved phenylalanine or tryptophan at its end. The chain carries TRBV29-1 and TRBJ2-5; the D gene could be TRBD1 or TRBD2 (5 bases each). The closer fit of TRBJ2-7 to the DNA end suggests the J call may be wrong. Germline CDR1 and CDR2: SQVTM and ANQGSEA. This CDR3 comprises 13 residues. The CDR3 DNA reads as TGCAGCGTTGAAGCTCGGGGCGACCACGAGCAGTACTGC. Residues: CSVEARGDHEQYC.

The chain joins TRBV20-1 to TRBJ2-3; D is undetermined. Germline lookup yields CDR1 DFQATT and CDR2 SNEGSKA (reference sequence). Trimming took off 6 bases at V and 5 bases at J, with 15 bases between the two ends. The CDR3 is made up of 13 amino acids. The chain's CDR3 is CSAVWLDLDTQYF. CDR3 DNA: TGCAGTGCCGTCTGGCTAGATCTAGATACGCAGTATTTT.

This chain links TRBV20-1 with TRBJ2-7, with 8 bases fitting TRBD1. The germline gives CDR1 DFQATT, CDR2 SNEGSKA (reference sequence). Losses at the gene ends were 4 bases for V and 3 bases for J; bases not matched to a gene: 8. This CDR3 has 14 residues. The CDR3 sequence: CSAKDRVNLYEQYF. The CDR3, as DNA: TGCAGTGCTAAGGACAGGGTAAATCTCTACGAGCAGTACTTC.

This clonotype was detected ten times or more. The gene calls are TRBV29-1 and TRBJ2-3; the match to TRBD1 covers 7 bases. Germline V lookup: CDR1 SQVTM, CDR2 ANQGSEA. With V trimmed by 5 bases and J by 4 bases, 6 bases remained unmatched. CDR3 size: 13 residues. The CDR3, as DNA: TGCAGCGTTCTGACAGGGCTGGCAGATACGCAGTATTTT. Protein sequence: CSVLTGLADTQYF.

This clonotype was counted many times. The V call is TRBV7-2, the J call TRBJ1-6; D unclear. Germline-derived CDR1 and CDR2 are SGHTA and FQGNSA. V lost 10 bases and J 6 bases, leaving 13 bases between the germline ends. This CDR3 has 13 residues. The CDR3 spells CATSRQVNSPLHF. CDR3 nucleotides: TGTGCCACCAGTCGGCAAGTTAATTCACCCCTCCACTTT. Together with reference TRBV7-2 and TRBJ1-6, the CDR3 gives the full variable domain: GAGVSQSPSNKVTEKGKDVELRCDPISGHTALYWYRQSLGQGLEFLIYFQGNSAPDKSGLPSDRFSAERTGGSVSTLTIQRTQQEDSAVYLCATSRQVNSPLHFGNGTRLTVT.

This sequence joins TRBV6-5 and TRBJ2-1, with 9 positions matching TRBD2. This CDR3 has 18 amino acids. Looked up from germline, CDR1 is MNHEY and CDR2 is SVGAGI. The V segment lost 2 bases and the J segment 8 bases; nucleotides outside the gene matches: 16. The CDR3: CASSYPLSISGSIDEQFF. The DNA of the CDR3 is TGTGCCAGCAGTTACCCCCTATCGATTAGCGGGAGTATCGATGAGCAGTTCTTC.

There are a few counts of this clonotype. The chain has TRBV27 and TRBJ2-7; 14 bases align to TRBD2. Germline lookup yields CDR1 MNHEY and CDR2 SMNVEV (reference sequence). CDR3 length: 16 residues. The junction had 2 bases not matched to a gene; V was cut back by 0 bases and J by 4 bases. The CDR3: CASSLSGLAGVYEQYF. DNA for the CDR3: TGTGCCAGCAGTTTATCGGGACTAGCGGGAGTATACGAGCAGTACTTC.

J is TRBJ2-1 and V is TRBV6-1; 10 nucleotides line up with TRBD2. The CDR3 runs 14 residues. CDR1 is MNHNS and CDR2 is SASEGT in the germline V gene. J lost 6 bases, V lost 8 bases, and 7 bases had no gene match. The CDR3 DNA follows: TGTGCCAGCGGGATGAGCGGGAGGGCCAATGAGCAGTTCTTC. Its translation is CASGMSGRANEQFF.

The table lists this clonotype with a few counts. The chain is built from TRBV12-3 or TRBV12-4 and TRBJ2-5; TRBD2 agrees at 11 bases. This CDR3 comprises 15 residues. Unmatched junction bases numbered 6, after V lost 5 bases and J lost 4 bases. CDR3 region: CASSRIAGGPETQYF. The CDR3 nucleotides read TGTGCCAGCAGTCGGATAGCGGGAGGGCCAGAGACCCAGTACTTC.

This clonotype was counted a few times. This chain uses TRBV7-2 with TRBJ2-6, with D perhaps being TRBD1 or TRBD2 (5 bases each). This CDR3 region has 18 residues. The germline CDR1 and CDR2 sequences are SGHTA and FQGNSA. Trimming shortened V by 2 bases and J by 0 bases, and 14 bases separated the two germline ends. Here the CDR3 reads CASSLRGRGISGANVLTF. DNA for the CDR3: TGTGCCAGCAGCTTACGGGGACGGGGAATCTCTGGGGCCAACGTCCTGACTTTC. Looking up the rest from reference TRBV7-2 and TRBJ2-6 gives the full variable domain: GAGVSQSPSNKVTEKGKDVELRCDPISGHTALYWYRQSLGQGLEFLIYFQGNSAPDKSGLPSDRFSAERTGGSVSTLTIQRTQQEDSAVYLCASSLRGRGISGANVLTFGAGSRLTVL.

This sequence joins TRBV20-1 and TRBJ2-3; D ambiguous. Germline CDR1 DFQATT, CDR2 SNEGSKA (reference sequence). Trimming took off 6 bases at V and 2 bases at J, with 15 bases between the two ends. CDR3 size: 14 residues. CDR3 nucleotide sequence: TGCAGTGCGCCGGGTCCACTAAACACAGATACGCAGTATTTT. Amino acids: CSAPGPLNTDTQYF.

The CDR3 spells CASSLARGFSGANVLTF. CDR3 DNA: TGTGCCAGCAGCTTGGCGAGGGGTTTCTCTGGGGCCAACGTCCTGACTTTC. The chain uses TRBV5-5 and TRBJ2-6; D might be TRBD1 or TRBD2, each matching 5 bases. CDR1 is SGHKS and CDR2 is YYEKEE in the germline V gene (reference sequence). This CDR3 region has 17 residues. Trimming shortened V by 0 bases and J by 0 bases, and 10 bases separated the two germline ends.

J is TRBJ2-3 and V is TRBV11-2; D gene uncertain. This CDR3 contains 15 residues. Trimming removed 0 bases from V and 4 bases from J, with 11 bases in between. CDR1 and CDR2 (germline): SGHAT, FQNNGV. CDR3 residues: CASSLEARLADTQYF. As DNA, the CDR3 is TGTGCCAGCAGCTTAGAGGCCAGACTCGCAGATACGCAGTATTTT.

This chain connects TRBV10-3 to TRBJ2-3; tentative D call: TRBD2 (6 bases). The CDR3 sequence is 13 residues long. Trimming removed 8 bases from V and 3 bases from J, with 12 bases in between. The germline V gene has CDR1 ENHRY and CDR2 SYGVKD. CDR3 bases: TGTGCCATCCACCGGGAGTCAACAGATACGCAGTATTTT. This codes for CAIHRESTDTQYF.

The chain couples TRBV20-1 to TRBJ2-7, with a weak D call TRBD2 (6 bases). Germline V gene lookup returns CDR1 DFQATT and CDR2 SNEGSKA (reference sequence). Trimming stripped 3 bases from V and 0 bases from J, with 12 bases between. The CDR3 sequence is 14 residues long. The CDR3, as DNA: TGCAGTGCTAGTGGACAAGCGGGCTCCTACGAGCAGTACTTC. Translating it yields CSASGQAGSYEQYF.

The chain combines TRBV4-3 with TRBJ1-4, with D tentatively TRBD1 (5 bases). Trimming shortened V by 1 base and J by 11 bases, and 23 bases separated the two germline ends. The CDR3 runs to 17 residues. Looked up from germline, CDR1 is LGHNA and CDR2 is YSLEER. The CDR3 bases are TGCGCCAGCAGCCAAGGGGGGACGACAGAGCTAATGAGGAAACTGTTTTTT. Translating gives CASSQGGTTELMRKLFF.

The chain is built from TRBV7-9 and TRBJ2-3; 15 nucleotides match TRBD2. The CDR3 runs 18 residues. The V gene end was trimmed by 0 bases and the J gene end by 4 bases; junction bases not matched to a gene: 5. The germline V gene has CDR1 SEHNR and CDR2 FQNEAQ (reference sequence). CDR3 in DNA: TGTGCCAGCAGCTTAGCGCAGGGACTAGCGGGAGGCGCAGATACGCAGTATTTT. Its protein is CASSLAQGLAGGADTQYF. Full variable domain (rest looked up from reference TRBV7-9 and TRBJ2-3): DTGVSQNPRHKITKRGQNVTFRCDPISEHNRLYWYRQTLGQGPEFLTYFQNEAQLEKSRLLSDRFSAERPKGSFSTLEIQRTEQGDSAMYLCASSLAQGLAGGADTQYFGPGTRLTVL.

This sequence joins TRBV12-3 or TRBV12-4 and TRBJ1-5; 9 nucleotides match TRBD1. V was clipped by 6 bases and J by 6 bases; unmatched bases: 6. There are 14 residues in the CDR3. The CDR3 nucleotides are TGTGCCAGCAGAAAGGACAGGGGAGTTCAGCCCCAGCATTTT. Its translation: CASRKDRGVQPQHF.

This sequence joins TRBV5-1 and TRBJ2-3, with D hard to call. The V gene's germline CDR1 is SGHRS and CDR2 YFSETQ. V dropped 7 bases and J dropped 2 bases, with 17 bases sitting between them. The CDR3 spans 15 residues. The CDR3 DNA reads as TGCGCCAGCGCCTGGCGCCAGGTGAACACAGATACGCAGTATTTT. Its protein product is CASAWRQVNTDTQYF.

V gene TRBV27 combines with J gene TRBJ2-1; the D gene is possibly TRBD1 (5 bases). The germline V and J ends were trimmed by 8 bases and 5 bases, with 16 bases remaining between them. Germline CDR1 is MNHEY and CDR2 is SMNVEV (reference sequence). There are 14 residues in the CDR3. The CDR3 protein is CASGHRFRDNEQFF. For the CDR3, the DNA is TGTGCCAGCGGACATCGATTCCGAGACAATGAGCAGTTCTTC.

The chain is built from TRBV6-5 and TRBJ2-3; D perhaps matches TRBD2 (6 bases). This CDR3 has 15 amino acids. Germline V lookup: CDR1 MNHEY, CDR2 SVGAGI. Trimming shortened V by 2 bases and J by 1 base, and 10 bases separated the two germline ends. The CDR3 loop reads CASSYQVAGTDTQYF. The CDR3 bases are TGTGCCAGCAGTTACCAAGTAGCGGGCACAGATACGCAGTATTTT.

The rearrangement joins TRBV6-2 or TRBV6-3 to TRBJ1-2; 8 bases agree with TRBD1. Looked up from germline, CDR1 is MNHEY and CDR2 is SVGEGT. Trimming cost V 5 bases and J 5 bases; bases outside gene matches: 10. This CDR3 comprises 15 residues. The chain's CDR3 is CASSDRGGSSYGYTF. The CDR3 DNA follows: TGTGCCAGCAGTGACAGGGGAGGGAGTTCATATGGCTACACCTTC.

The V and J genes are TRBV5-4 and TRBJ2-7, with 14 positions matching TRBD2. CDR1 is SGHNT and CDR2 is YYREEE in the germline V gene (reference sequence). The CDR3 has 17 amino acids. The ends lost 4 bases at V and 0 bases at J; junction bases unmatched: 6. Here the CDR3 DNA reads TGTGCCAGCAGCACGGGACTAGCGGGAGAGCGCTCCTACGAGCAGTACTTC. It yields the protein CASSTGLAGERSYEQYF.

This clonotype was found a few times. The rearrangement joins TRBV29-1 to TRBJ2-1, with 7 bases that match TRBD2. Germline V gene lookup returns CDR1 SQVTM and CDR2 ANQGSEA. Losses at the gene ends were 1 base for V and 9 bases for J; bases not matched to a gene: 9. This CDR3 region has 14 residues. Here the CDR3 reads CSVEVSGALGEQFF. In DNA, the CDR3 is TGCAGCGTTGAAGTGAGCGGGGCGTTAGGTGAGCAGTTCTTC.

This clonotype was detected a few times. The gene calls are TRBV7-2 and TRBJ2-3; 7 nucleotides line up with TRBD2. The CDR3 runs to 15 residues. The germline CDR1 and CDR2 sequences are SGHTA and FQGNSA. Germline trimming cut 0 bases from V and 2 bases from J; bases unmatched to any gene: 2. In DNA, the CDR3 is TGTGCCAGCAGCTTAGCGGGGGGGACCACAGATACGCAGTATTTT. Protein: CASSLAGGTTDTQYF.

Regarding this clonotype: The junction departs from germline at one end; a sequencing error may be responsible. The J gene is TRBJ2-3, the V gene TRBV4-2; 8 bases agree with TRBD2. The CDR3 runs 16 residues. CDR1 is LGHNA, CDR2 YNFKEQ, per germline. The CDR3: CASGQGPGLDTDTQYF. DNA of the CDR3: TGTGCCAGCGGCCAGGGGCCGGGACTAGACACAGATACGCAGTATTTT.

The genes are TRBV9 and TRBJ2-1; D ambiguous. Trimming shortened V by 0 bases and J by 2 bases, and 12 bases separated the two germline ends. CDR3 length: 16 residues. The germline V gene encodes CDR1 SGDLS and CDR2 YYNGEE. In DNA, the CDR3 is TGTGCCAGCAGCGTAGAGCTTTCCCAGGCCTACAATGAGCAGTTCTTC. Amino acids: CASSVELSQAYNEQFF.

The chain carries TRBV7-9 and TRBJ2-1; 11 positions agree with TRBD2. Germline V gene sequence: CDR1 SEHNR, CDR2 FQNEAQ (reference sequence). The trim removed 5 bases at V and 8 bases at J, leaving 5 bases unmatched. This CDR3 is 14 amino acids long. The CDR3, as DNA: TGTGCCAGCAGCACCGGGACTAGCGGATATGAGCAGTTCTTC. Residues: CASSTGTSGYEQFF.

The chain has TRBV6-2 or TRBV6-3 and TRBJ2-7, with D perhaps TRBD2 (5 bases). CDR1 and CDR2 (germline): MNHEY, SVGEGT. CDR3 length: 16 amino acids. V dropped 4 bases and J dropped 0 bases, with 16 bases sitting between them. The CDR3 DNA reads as TGTGCCAGCAGTTCCCTTCGAGCGGCTGGCTCCTACGAGCAGTACTTC. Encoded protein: CASSSLRAAGSYEQYF.

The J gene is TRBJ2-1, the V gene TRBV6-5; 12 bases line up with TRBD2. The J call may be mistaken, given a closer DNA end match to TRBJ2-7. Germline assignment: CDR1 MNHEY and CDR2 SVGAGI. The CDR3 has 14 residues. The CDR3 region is CASTRTSGTGEQYF. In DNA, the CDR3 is TGTGCCAGCACACGGACTAGCGGGACGGGTGAGCAGTACTTC.

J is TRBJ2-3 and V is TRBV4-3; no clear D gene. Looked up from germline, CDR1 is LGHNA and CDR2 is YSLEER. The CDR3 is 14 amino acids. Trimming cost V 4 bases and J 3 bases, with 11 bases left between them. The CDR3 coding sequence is TGCGCCAGCAGCCCATTTTTGGGGACAGATACGCAGTATTTT. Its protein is CASSPFLGTDTQYF.